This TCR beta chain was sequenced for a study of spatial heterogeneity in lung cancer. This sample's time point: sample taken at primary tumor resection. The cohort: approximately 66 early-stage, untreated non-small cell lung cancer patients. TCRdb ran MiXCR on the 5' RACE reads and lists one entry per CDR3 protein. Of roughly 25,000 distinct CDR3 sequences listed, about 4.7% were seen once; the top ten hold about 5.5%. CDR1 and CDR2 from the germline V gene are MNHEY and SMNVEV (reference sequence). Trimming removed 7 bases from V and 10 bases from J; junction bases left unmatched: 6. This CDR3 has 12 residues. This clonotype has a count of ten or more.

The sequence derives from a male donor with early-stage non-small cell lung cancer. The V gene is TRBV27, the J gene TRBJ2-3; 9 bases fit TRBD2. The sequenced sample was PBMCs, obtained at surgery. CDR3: CASTHGGGAQYF. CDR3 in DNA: TGTGCCAGCACCCACGGCGGGGGGGCGCAGTATTTT.